This TCR beta chain came from a study of cytomegalovirus exposure and HLA in healthy donors. Study details: The platform used for the roughly 130 validation repertoires matched that of the 650 to 750 first-cohort repertoires, a later analysis reported.

Libraries were prepared by immunoSEQ multiplex PCR; TCRdb keeps only in-frame clonotypes and omits some of them. The sample records fewer than 200,000 clones, 85% being singletons. General study points: A few chains tied to CMV proved CMV antigen-specific in vitro. TCR sequences were mostly rare, though some public TCRs occurred in many donors.

Worth noting for this clone: Its target is unknown.

The CDR3 runs to 14 residues. V gave up 5 bases and J gave up 5 bases; unmatched junction bases: 6. Germline V gives CDR1 ENHRY, CDR2 SYGVKD. The chain uses TRBV10-3 and TRBJ2-1, with 7 bases aligning to TRBD1. Sequencing used PBMCs. The receptor comes from a man between 18 and 29 years old in good health and CMV-seropositive. DNA of the CDR3: TGTGCCATCAGTCGACAGGGATCCGACAATGAGCAGTTCTTC. It specifies CAISRQGSDNEQFF.